This T cell receptor (beta chain) was retrieved from a study of blood T cell repertoires in COVID-19. Libraries were prepared by immunoSEQ multiplex PCR; TCRdb keeps only in-frame clonotypes and omits some of them. Of some 15,000 clones listed, about nine tenths were seen once; the top ten hold 8.1%. CDR3 length equals 15 residues. V lost 2 bases and J lost 1; bases outside the gene matches: 6. The germline V gene has CDR1 GTSNPN and CDR2 SVGIG (reference sequence). The source is a human donor in a cohort sampled during active COVID-19. Sequenced: peripheral blood. The chain is built from TRBV30 and TRBJ2-5; 8 positions agree with TRBD2. The CDR3 here is CAWSRTSGFQETQYF. In nucleotides, the CDR3 is TGTGCCTGGAGTCGTACTAGCGGATTCCAAGAGACCCAGTACTTC.